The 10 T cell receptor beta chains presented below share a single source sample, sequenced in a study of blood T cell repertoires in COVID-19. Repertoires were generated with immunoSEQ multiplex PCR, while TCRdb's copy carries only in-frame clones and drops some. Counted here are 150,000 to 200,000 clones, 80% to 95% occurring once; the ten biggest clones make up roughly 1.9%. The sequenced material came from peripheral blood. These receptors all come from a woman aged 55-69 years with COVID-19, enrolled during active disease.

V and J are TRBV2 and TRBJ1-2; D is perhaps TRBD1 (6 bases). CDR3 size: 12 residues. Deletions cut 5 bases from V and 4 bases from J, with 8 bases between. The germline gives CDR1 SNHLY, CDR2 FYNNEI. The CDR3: CASSTDSYGYTF. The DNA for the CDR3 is TGTGCCAGCAGTACGGACAGCTATGGCTACACCTTC. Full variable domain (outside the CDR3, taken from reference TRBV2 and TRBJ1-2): EPEVTQTPSHQVTQMGQEVILRCVPISNHLYFYWYRQILGQKVEFLVSFYNNEISEKSEIFDDQFSVERPDGSNFTLKIRSTKLEDSAMYFCASSTDSYGYTFGSGTRLTVV.

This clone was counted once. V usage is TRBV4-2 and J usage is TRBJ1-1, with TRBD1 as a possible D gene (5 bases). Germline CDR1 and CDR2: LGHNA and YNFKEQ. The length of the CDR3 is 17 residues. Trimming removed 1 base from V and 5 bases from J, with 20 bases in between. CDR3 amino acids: CASSQGVQGGRETEAFF. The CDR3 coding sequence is TGTGCCAGCAGCCAAGGCGTCCAGGGCGGACGAGAAACTGAAGCTTTCTTT.

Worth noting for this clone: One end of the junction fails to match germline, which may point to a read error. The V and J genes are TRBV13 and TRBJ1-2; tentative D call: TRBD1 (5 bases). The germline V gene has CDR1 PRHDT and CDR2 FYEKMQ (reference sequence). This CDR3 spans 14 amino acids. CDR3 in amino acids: CASSFRGTDYGCTF. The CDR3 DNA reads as TGTGCCAGCAGCTTCCGCGGGACGGACTATGGCTGCACCTTC.

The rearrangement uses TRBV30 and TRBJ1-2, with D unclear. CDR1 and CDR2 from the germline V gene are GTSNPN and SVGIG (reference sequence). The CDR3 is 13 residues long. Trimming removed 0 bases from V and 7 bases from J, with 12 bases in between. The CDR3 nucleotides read TGTGCCTGGAGTGTACATATAAGTTCTGGCTACACCTTC. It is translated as CAWSVHISSGYTF.

The CDR3 loop reads CACLEGDTAFDGYTF. CDR3 bases: TGCGCCTGCCTTGAGGGGGACACCGCTTTTGATGGCTACACCTTC. This chain connects TRBV10-1 to TRBJ1-2; perhaps TRBD1 as D (6 bases). From germline, CDR1 is WNHNN and CDR2 SYGVQD (reference sequence). The ends were cut back, 11 bases at V and 6 bases at J, with 25 bases in the middle. CDR3 size: 15 residues.

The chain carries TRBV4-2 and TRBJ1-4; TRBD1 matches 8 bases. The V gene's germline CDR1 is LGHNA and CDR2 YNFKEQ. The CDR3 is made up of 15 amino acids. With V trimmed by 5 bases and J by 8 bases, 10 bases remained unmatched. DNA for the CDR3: TGTGCCAGCAGCATATCAGGGGGCGGTCTCGAAAAACTGTTTTTT. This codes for CASSISGGGLEKLFF.

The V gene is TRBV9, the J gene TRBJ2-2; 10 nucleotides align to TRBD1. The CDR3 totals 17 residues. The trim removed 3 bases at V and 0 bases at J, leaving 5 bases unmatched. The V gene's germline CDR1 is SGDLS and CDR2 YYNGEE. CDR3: CASSARDRGTNTGELFF. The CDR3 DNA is TGTGCCAGCAGCGCCCGGGACAGGGGTACGAACACCGGGGAGCTGTTTTTT.

The chain's CDR3 is CASSLVVDGYTF. Written as DNA, the CDR3 is TGTGCCAGCAGCTTAGTAGTGGATGGCTACACCTTC. This chain connects TRBV7-9 to TRBJ1-2, with D uncertain. V was clipped by 1 base and J by 6 bases, with 6 bases between them. CDR1 and CDR2 (germline): SEHNR, FQNEAQ (reference sequence). The CDR3 is 12 amino acids.

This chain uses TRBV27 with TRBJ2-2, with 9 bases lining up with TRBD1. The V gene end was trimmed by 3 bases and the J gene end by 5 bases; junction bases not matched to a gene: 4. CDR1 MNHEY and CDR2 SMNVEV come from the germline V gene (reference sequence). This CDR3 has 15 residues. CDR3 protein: CASSLGQGFTGELFF. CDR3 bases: TGTGCCAGCAGTTTGGGACAGGGTTTTACCGGGGAGCTGTTTTTT.

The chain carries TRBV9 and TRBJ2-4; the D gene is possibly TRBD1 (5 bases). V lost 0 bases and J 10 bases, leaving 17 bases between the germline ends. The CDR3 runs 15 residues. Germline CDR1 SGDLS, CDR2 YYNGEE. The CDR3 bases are TGTGCCAGCAGCGTAGAAGGCTTTCAGGGTGAGATTCAGTACTTC. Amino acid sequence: CASSVEGFQGEIQYF.